This T cell receptor (beta chain) was retrieved from a study of follicular helper T cells after annual influenza vaccination. Time point given: 2014-2015 season, 7 days after vaccination. Study-wide results and caveats: Change in circulating plasmablasts correlated with ICOS+CD38+ cTfh clonality change.

For this clone: Its antigen remains unidentified.

Sequencing was performed with immunoSEQ multiplex PCR; in TCRdb, only in-frame clones are kept and a portion is missing. The sample records some 10,000 clones, about 83% being singletons. V lost 4 bases, J lost 0 bases, and 12 bases lay in between. Germline V gene lookup returns CDR1 SEHNR and CDR2 FQNEAQ (reference sequence). This CDR3 is built from 15 residues. The J gene is TRBJ1-1, the V gene TRBV7-9; TRBD1 is a possible D gene (6 bases). The specimen was CXCR5- memory CD4+ T cells sorted from blood, collected 7 days after influenza vaccination. This sequence was found in an adult who received the influenza vaccine. For the CDR3, the DNA is TGTGCCAGCAGCTCTAGAGGACAGATGAACACTGAAGCTTTCTTT. Protein sequence: CASSSRGQMNTEAFF.